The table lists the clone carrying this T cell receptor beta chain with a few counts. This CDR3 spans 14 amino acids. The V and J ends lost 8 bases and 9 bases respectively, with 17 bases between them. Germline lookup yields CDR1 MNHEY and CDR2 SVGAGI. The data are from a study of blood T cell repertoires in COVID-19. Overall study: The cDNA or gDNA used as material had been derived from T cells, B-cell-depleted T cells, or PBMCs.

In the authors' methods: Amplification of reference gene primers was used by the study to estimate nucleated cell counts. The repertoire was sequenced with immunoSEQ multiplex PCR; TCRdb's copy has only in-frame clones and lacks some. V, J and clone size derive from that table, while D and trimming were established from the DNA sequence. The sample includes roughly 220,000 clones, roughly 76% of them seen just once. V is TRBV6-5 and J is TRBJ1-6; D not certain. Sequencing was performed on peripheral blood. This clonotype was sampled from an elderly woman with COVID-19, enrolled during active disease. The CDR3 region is CASGWEASGSPLHF. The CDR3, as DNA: TGTGCCAGCGGGTGGGAGGCATCAGGTTCACCCCTCCACTTT.